This TCR beta chain was identified during a study of OX40 agonist ivuxolimab in advanced cancers. Turning to the study itself: Prior therapy, whether anti-PD-1, anti-PD-L1 or anti-CTLA-4, was allowed, and less than 45% had some. Study conclusions and caveats: Among patients with partial responses at 0.1-3.0 mg/kg, clonal expansion was among the lowest. There was clonal expansion of CD4+ and CD8+ blood T cells by week 6 at 0.1 to 3.0 mg/kg.

TCRdb's copy holds only in-frame clones and misses some; the assay was immunoSEQ multiplex PCR. The table includes tens of thousands of clones, roughly 90% detected once. In regard to this clone: The antigen is not known.

The CDR3 has 13 amino acids. CDR1 is GTSNPN, CDR2 SVGIG, per germline (reference sequence). Trimming removed 3 bases at V and 3 bases at J, with 11 bases between. This TCR derives from an adult with an advanced solid tumor such as melanoma, head and neck, liver or kidney cancer. Source: CD4+ or CD8+ T cells sorted from blood, taken in a trial of the OX40 agonist ivuxolimab. The rearrangement joins TRBV30 to TRBJ2-5; D is undetermined. Here the CDR3 reads CAWSPVIEETQYF. The CDR3 DNA is TGTGCCTGGAGCCCCGTAATCGAAGAGACCCAGTACTTC.